This is a list of T cell receptor beta chains from one sample in a study of blood T cell repertoires in COVID-19. Profiling relied on immunoSEQ multiplex PCR, and the TCRdb table lists in-frame clones only, not all of them. The data contain more than 95,000 clones, more than 70% of them singletons. Specimen: peripheral blood. All receptors come from a human donor in a cohort sampled during active COVID-19. Both conserved end residues are part of each CDR3. D genes are given only for firm matches. The size entry is marked missing in some rows and otherwise reads once, few, many or a size class.

D gene: TRBD2
V gene: TRBV4-2
J gene: TRBJ2-3
clone size: -
CDR3 DNA: TGTGCCAGCAGCCAAGATCTCCCAGCGGGGTCAGATACGCAGTATTTT
CDR3 protein: CASSQDLPAGSDTQYF

D gene: TRBD1
V gene: TRBV12-5
J gene: TRBJ2-7
clone size: few
CDR3 DNA: TGTGCTTCCGGACAGGGCTTTGGCGAGCAGTACTTC
CDR3 protein: CASGQGFGEQYF

D gene: -
V gene: TRBV6-5
J gene: TRBJ1-1
clone size: -
CDR3 DNA: TGTGCCAGCAGCACCCTGACGAGGGAGTCAGCTTTCTTT
CDR3 protein: CASSTLTRESAFF

D gene: -
V gene: TRBV9
J gene: TRBJ2-5
clone size: -
CDR3 DNA: TGTGCCAGCAGCGTAGGAGGGAGTAACCAAGAGACCCAGTACTTC
CDR3 protein: CASSVGGSNQETQYF

D gene: -
V gene: TRBV5-1
J gene: TRBJ1-1
clone size: -
CDR3 DNA: TGCGCCAGCTGGGCAGGGCGGAACACTGAAGCTTTCTTT
CDR3 protein: CASWAGRNTEAFF

D gene: TRBD1
V gene: TRBV2
J gene: TRBJ1-1
clone size: -
CDR3 DNA: TGTGCCAGCAGGAATCATCCTACAGGGGACACTGAAGCTTTCTTT
CDR3 protein: CASRNHPTGDTEAFF

D gene: TRBD1
V gene: TRBV15
J gene: TRBJ1-6
clone size: -
CDR3 DNA: TGTGCCACCAGCAGGGGGGACAGACACGGTTCACCCCTCCACTTT
CDR3 protein: CATSRGDRHGSPLHF

D gene: TRBD2
V gene: TRBV5-4
J gene: TRBJ2-3
clone size: -
CDR3 DNA: TGTGCCAGCAGACCTAGCGGGAGGCCCACAGATACGCAGTATTTT
CDR3 protein: CASRPSGRPTDTQYF

D gene: -
V gene: TRBV7-9
J gene: TRBJ2-6
clone size: -
CDR3 DNA: TGTGCCAGCAGTCAGGGGCCATCTGGGGCCAACGTCCTGACTTTC
CDR3 protein: CASSQGPSGANVLTF

D gene: TRBD1
V gene: TRBV2
J gene: TRBJ1-4
clone size: few
CDR3 DNA: TGTGCCAGCAGTCCTGGACAGGTCCTCGATGAAAAACTGTTTTTT
CDR3 protein: CASSPGQVLDEKLFF

D gene: -
V gene: TRBV7-9
J gene: TRBJ1-3
clone size: -
CDR3 DNA: TGTGCCAGCAGCTTAGCCCTCGGAGGGTTGGGGGGCACCATATATTTT
CDR3 protein: CASSLALGGLGGTIYF

D gene: TRBD2
V gene: TRBV6-2/TRBV6-3
J gene: TRBJ2-5
clone size: -
CDR3 DNA: TGTGCCAGCAGTTACCCAGGCGGGAGTACAGAGACCCAGTACTTC
CDR3 protein: CASSYPGGSTETQYF

D gene: -
V gene: TRBV19
J gene: TRBJ1-2
clone size: once
CDR3 DNA: TGTGCCAGTAACCCCCTGGGAGATCAACTTAACTATGGCTACACCTTC
CDR3 protein: CASNPLGDQLNYGYTF

D gene: TRBD1
V gene: TRBV5-5
J gene: TRBJ1-5
clone size: -
CDR3 DNA: TGTGCCAGCAAAACCGGGACAGGGGCCCAGCCCCAGCATTTT
CDR3 protein: CASKTGTGAQPQHF

D gene: -
V gene: TRBV7-9
J gene: TRBJ2-2
clone size: -
CDR3 DNA: TGTGCCAGCAGCTTACAGGGGACCGGGGAGCTGTTTTTT
CDR3 protein: CASSLQGTGELFF

D gene: -
V gene: TRBV29-1
J gene: TRBJ2-3
clone size: -
CDR3 DNA: TGCAGCGTTGAAGATAGTGGTACAGATACGCAGTATTTT
CDR3 protein: CSVEDSGTDTQYF

D gene: TRBD2
V gene: TRBV2
J gene: TRBJ2-1
clone size: -
CDR3 DNA: TGTGCCAGCAGTGAAAGGACTAGCGGGGGGCCTTACAATGAGCAGTTCTTC
CDR3 protein: CASSERTSGGPYNEQFF

D gene: -
V gene: TRBV5-6
J gene: TRBJ2-2
clone size: -
CDR3 DNA: TGTGCCAGCAGCTTGGTGGCAGGGCGGAACACCGGGGAGCTGTTTTTT
CDR3 protein: CASSLVAGRNTGELFF

D gene: -
V gene: TRBV11-2
J gene: TRBJ2-3
clone size: -
CDR3 DNA: TGTGCCAGCAGCCACAGAAGTGGGACAGATACGCAGTATTTT
CDR3 protein: CASSHRSGTDTQYF

D gene: -
V gene: TRBV13
J gene: TRBJ2-3
clone size: once
CDR3 DNA: TGTGCCAGCAGCTTAAAATCTAGCACAGATACGCAGTATTTT
CDR3 protein: CASSLKSSTDTQYF

D gene: -
V gene: TRBV5-1
J gene: TRBJ2-1
clone size: -
CDR3 DNA: TGCGCCAGCAGCTTGGGCGGGGGCGCTAACAATGAGCAGTTCTTC
CDR3 protein: CASSLGGGANNEQFF

D gene: -
V gene: TRBV6-2/TRBV6-3
J gene: TRBJ1-1
clone size: -
CDR3 DNA: TGTGCCAGCAGCCGGACAGCGAACACTGAAGCTTTCTTT
CDR3 protein: CASSRTANTEAFF

D gene: -
V gene: TRBV7-9
J gene: TRBJ2-3
clone size: -
CDR3 DNA: TGTGCCAGCAGCTTAGGAGGCATTAGCTGGGGCACAGATACGCAGTATTTT
CDR3 protein: CASSLGGISWGTDTQYF

D gene: -
V gene: TRBV9
J gene: TRBJ1-6
clone size: -
CDR3 DNA: TGTGCCAGCAGCACCGAGCCGGGGGGCAGCAGTTCACCCCTCCACTTT
CDR3 protein: CASSTEPGGSSSPLHF

D gene: TRBD1
V gene: TRBV18
J gene: TRBJ2-3
clone size: -
CDR3 DNA: TGTGCCAGCTCACCAGACAGGGGTTCTGCAGATACGCAGTATTTT
CDR3 protein: CASSPDRGSADTQYF

D gene: TRBD2
V gene: TRBV10-1
J gene: TRBJ2-1
clone size: -
CDR3 DNA: TGCGCCAGCAGTGAAAGAAGCGGGGGTTTGGATGAGCAGTTCTTC
CDR3 protein: CASSERSGGLDEQFF

D gene: -
V gene: TRBV4-1
J gene: TRBJ2-7
clone size: -
CDR3 DNA: TGCGCCAGCAGCCAAGATCAACTTCATACCTACGAGCAGTACTTC
CDR3 protein: CASSQDQLHTYEQYF

D gene: -
V gene: TRBV11-1
J gene: TRBJ1-2
clone size: -
CDR3 DNA: TGTGCCAGCAGCTCCGGGGGGTCCGGCTACACCTTC
CDR3 protein: CASSSGGSGYTF

D gene: TRBD1
V gene: TRBV29-1
J gene: TRBJ1-2
clone size: -
CDR3 DNA: TGCAGCGTTGTTGGGACAGGGGGATCGGGCTACACCTTC
CDR3 protein: CSVVGTGGSGYTF

D gene: -
V gene: TRBV11-2
J gene: TRBJ2-2
clone size: few
CDR3 DNA: TGTGCCAGCAGCTTAAGTTCGGCCGGGGAGCTGTTTTTT
CDR3 protein: CASSLSSAGELFF

D gene: TRBD1
V gene: TRBV5-1
J gene: TRBJ2-7
clone size: -
CDR3 DNA: TGCGCCAGCAGCCCCGGGACAGGTATCTACGAGCAGTACTTC
CDR3 protein: CASSPGTGIYEQYF

D gene: TRBD1
V gene: TRBV7-2
J gene: TRBJ1-4
clone size: once
CDR3 DNA: TGTGCCAGCAGCTTTGACAGGGGCCCTCGGGAAAAACTGTTTTTT
CDR3 protein: CASSFDRGPREKLFF

D gene: TRBD1
V gene: TRBV5-4
J gene: TRBJ2-5
clone size: -
CDR3 DNA: TGTGCCAGCAGCTCCGGGACAGGGGGCAAGTACCAAGAGACCCAGTACTTC
CDR3 protein: CASSSGTGGKYQETQYF

D gene: -
V gene: TRBV7-9
J gene: TRBJ1-2
clone size: -
CDR3 DNA: TGTGCCAGCAGTTCGACGGGGTATGCTGGCTATGGCTACACCTTC
CDR3 protein: CASSSTGYAGYGYTF

D gene: -
V gene: TRBV13
J gene: TRBJ2-7
clone size: -
CDR3 DNA: TGTGCCAGCAGCTTAGGCGGGAGTTCCTACGAGCAGTACTTC
CDR3 protein: CASSLGGSSYEQYF

D gene: -
V gene: TRBV6-5
J gene: TRBJ2-2
clone size: -
CDR3 DNA: TGTGCCAGCAGTTTAGAGACCGGGGAGCTGTTTTTT
CDR3 protein: CASSLETGELFF

D gene: -
V gene: TRBV11-2
J gene: TRBJ1-2
clone size: -
CDR3 DNA: TGTGCCAGCAGCTTCGGGGGACCGGATGGCTACACCTTC
CDR3 protein: CASSFGGPDGYTF

D gene: -
V gene: TRBV7-2
J gene: TRBJ1-6
clone size: -
CDR3 DNA: TGTGCCAGCAGCTTTGACAGGAGATCACCCCTCCACTTT
CDR3 protein: CASSFDRRSPLHF

D gene: -
V gene: TRBV19
J gene: TRBJ2-3
clone size: -
CDR3 DNA: TGTGCCAGTAGGAGGGCCGGCGCAGATACGCAGTATTTT
CDR3 protein: CASRRAGADTQYF

D gene: -
V gene: TRBV18
J gene: TRBJ2-7
clone size: -
CDR3 DNA: TGTGCCAGCTCACCACCGTTGGCTAGCGCCGCCGCCGAGCAGTACTTC
CDR3 protein: CASSPPLASAAAEQYF

D gene: -
V gene: TRBV6-5
J gene: TRBJ1-1
clone size: -
CDR3 DNA: TGTGCCAGCAGTTCGACAGGGAACACTGAAGCTTTCTTT
CDR3 protein: CASSSTGNTEAFF